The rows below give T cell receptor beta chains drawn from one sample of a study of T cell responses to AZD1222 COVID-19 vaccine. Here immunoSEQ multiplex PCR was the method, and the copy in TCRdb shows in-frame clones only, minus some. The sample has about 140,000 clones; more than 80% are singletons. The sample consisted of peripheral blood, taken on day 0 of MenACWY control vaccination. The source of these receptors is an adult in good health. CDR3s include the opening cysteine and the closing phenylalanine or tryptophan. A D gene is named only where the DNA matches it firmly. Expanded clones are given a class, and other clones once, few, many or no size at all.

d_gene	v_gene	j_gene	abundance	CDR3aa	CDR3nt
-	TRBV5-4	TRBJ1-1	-	CASSLSSLNTEAFF	TGTGCCAGCAGCTTGAGTTCTCTCAACACTGAAGCTTTCTTT
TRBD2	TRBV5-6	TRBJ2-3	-	CASSPRGVDTQYF	TGTGCCAGCAGCCCGCGGGGGGTAGATACGCAGTATTTT
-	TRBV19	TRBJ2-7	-	CASSMASDYEQYF	TGTGCCAGTAGTATGGCGTCAGACTACGAGCAGTACTTC
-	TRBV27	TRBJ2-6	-	CASSRISSGANVLTF	TGTGCCAGCAGCCGAATAAGCTCTGGGGCCAACGTCCTGACTTTC
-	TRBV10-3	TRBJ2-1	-	CAISATGGPYNEQFF	TGTGCCATCAGTGCCACGGGGGGCCCATACAATGAGCAGTTCTTC
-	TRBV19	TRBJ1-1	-	CASSEGLGPNTEAFF	TGTGCCAGTAGTGAAGGACTTGGGCCGAACACTGAAGCTTTCTTT
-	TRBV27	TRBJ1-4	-	CASRRTGLGEKLFF	TGTGCCAGCCGGAGAACAGGGCTTGGTGAAAAACTGTTTTTT
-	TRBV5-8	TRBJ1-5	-	CASSSGQPAQPQHF	TGTGCCAGCAGCTCTGGACAGCCGGCTCAGCCCCAGCATTTT
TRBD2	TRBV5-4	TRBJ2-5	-	CASSLVHAGGQETQYF	TGTGCCAGCAGCTTGGTCCACGCGGGGGGGCAAGAGACCCAGTACTTC
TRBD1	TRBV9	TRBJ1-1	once	CASSGAPGQGPEAFF	TGTGCCAGCAGCGGCGCTCCGGGACAGGGGCCTGAAGCTTTCTTT
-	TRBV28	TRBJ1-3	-	CASSTLGPAEGNTIYF	TGTGCCAGCAGTACCCTCGGGCCGGCTGAAGGAAACACCATATATTTT
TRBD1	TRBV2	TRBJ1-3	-	CASSEGTVGGNTIYF	TGTGCCAGCAGTGAGGGGACAGTAGGTGGAAACACCATATATTTT
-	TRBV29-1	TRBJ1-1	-	CSVEIMRKTEAFF	TGCAGCGTTGAAATAATGCGGAAAACTGAAGCTTTCTTT
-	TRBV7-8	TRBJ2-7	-	CASSLDTGVEQYF	TGTGCCAGCAGCTTAGATACCGGGGTTGAGCAGTACTTC
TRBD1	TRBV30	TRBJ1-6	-	CAWSKTGGSSPLHF	TGTGCCTGGAGTAAGACAGGGGGCTCTTCACCCCTCCACTTT
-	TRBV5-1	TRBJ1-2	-	CASSSVDRDKGYGYTF	TGCGCCAGCAGCTCTGTTGACAGAGATAAAGGCTATGGCTACACCTTC
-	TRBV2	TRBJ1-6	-	CASRIGQRYNSPLHF	TGTGCCAGCAGGATAGGACAGCGCTATAATTCACCCCTCCACTTT
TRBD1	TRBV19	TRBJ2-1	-	CASSIKRDRGREQFF	TGTGCCAGTAGTATTAAGAGGGACAGGGGACGTGAGCAGTTCTTC
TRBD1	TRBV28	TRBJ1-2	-	CASSLPTGAYTF	TGTGCCAGCAGCCTACCTACAGGGGCCTACACCTTC
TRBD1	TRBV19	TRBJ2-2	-	CASRRQGNTGELFF	TGTGCCAGTAGGAGACAGGGCAACACCGGGGAGCTGTTTTTT
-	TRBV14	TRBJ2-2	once	CASSQDLSGELFF	TGTGCCAGCAGCCAAGATTTGTCCGGGGAGCTGTTTTTT
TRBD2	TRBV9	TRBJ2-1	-	CASSPVSGSSYNEQFF	TGTGCCAGCAGCCCCGTTAGCGGGAGCTCCTACAATGAGCAGTTCTTC
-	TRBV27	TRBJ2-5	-	CASSQQLDGRETQYF	TGTGCCAGCAGTCAACAGCTGGATGGGCGAGAGACCCAGTACTTC
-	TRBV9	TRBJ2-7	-	CASSVFPGSEYEQYF	TGTGCCAGCAGCGTATTCCCGGGATCGGAATACGAGCAGTACTTC
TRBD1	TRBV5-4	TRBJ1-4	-	CASSWDRGSAEKLFF	TGTGCCAGCAGCTGGGACAGGGGTTCGGCTGAAAAACTGTTTTTT
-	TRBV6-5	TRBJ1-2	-	CASTTGTSLNYGYTF	TGTGCCAGCACCACGGGGACAAGCCTTAACTATGGCTACACCTTC
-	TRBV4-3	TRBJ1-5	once	CASSQDPFGQPQHF	TGCGCCAGCAGCCAAGATCCGTTTGGCCAGCCCCAGCATTTT
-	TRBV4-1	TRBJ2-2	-	CASGPNTGELFF	TGCGCCAGCGGCCCAAACACCGGGGAGCTGTTTTTT
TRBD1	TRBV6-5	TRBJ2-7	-	CASSPGQGIDEQYF	TGTGCCAGCAGCCCGGGACAGGGGATCGACGAGCAGTACTTC